This is a list of T cell receptor beta chains from one sample in a study of shared clonotypes between healthy human individuals. Repertoires were generated with immunoSEQ multiplex PCR, while TCRdb's copy carries only in-frame clones and drops some. The table shows around 690,000 clones, with around 90% occurring only once. Sequenced material: memory CD8+ T cells from PBMCs. The source is a young man in good health. Some clones in this sample may be carry-over from other donors' samples. The CDR3 runs from the conserved cysteine through the conserved F or W. D genes are given only for firm matches. Where a row states a size, it is once, few, many or the class of an expanded clone; other rows omit it.

DNA	CDR3	D	V	length	size	J
TGTGCCAGCAGCTTACGTAGCCCAGGCACAGATACGCAGTATTTT	CASSLRSPGTDTQYF	NA	TRBV5-8	15	NA	TRBJ2-3
TGTGCCAGTAGTACCTCCGTCGGGGGGCGCTTATTCTACGAGCAGTACTTC	CASSTSVGGRLFYEQYF	NA	TRBV19	17	NA	TRBJ2-7
TGCGCCAGCAGCCAGGGGGGCTCGGAAAAACTGTTTTTT	CASSQGGSEKLFF	NA	TRBV4-1	13	NA	TRBJ1-4
TGTGCCAGCAGCGTTCTAGCGGCCGGGGGCGGAGCAGTTCTGGGGGCGGAGCAGTTCTTC	CASSVLAAGGGAVLGAEQFF	NA	TRBV9	20	NA	TRBJ2-1
TGTGCCAGCAGGAGAGGGGTTTTCGAAAACATTCAGTACTTC	CASRRGVFENIQYF	NA	TRBV28	14	NA	TRBJ2-4
TGTGCCAGTAGTGCCCCGGGACTAGTTGGAGATACGCAGTATTTT	CASSAPGLVGDTQYF	TRBD2	TRBV19	15	NA	TRBJ2-3
TGTGCCAGCAGGCCCCCGACTAGCGGGAGGTACGAGCAGTACTTC	CASRPPTSGRYEQYF	TRBD2	TRBV28	15	NA	TRBJ2-7
TGCGCCAGCAGTTGGAGGGCGATTCAGGACACAGATACGCAGTATTTT	CASSWRAIQDTDTQYF	NA	TRBV4-1	16	NA	TRBJ2-3
TGCGCCAGCAGCGGGTTCCTTTTCAGCGGGAGCCCCTCCTACAATGAGCAGTTCTTC	CASSGFLFSGSPSYNEQFF	TRBD2	TRBV5-1	19	NA	TRBJ2-1
TGTGCCAGCAGCCCGGGGACAGCTACTGAAGCTTTCTTT	CASSPGTATEAFF	TRBD1	TRBV7-9	13	NA	TRBJ1-1
TGTGCCAGCAGCCCGTGGGGGGGGACTAGCGGACAAGAGACCCAGTACTTC	CASSPWGGTSGQETQYF	TRBD2	TRBV7-2	17	NA	TRBJ2-5
TGTGCCAGCAGCCATACAGAGGCCTACGAGCAGTACTTC	CASSHTEAYEQYF	NA	TRBV7-9	13	NA	TRBJ2-7
TGTGCCAGCAGCCCCGCAGAGAACACTGAAGCTTTCTTT	CASSPAENTEAFF	NA	TRBV6-5	13	NA	TRBJ1-1
TGTGCCAGCAGCCCCCGGGGGGTACAGGGACTAGCGGGTTACAATGAGCAGTTCTTC	CASSPRGVQGLAGYNEQFF	TRBD2	TRBV7-9	19	NA	TRBJ2-1
TGTGCCAGCAGAACGCTCTTGGACTACGAGCAGTACTTC	CASRTLLDYEQYF	NA	TRBV2	13	NA	TRBJ2-7
TGCACCAGCAGCCAGGTGACCGGGACTAGCGTCGTCCCCTCCTACGAGCAGTACTTC	CTSSQVTGTSVVPSYEQYF	NA	TRBV1	19	few	TRBJ2-7
TGTGCCAGCAGCTCCCACCCCGGACAGGCCGGCTACGAGCAGTACTTC	CASSSHPGQAGYEQYF	TRBD1	TRBV7-9	16	NA	TRBJ2-7
TGTGCCAGCAGCCAAGACCTAACCTCTGGAAACACCATATATTTT	CASSQDLTSGNTIYF	NA	TRBV4-2	15	NA	TRBJ1-3
TGTGCCAGCAGTTCACTCCCGACTAGCGGGAGAATACGGTTCTTC	CASSSLPTSGRIRFF	TRBD2	TRBV28	15	NA	TRBJ2-1
TGCGCCAGCAATCTTGATTTATACTCGACGTACAATGAGCAGTTCTTC	CASNLDLYSTYNEQFF	NA	TRBV10-2	16	NA	TRBJ2-1
TGCGCCAGCAGTCGGGAAAAAAACACTGAAGCTTTCTTT	CASSREKNTEAFF	NA	TRBV5-1	13	NA	TRBJ1-1
TGCGCCAGCAGCCAAGTTACCCTGAACACCGGGGAGCTGTTTTTT	CASSQVTLNTGELFF	NA	TRBV4-1	15	NA	TRBJ2-2
TGTGCCAGCAGCTTAGCGCAGGGGGAGGGCACAGATACGCAGTATTTT	CASSLAQGEGTDTQYF	NA	TRBV7-9	16	NA	TRBJ2-3
TGCGCCAGCAGTCCCCTAAGTCCTTCAGTGGACAAAAACATTCAGTACTTC	CASSPLSPSVDKNIQYF	NA	TRBV5-1	17	NA	TRBJ2-4
TGTGCCACCCCAGGGGGGACTGGGGCCAACGTCCTGACTTTC	CATPGGTGANVLTF	NA	TRBV15	14	NA	TRBJ2-6
TGTGCCAGCAGTTACTCTAGACTAGCGGGAGTGTTGGAGCAGTACTTC	CASSYSRLAGVLEQYF	TRBD2	TRBV6-6	16	NA	TRBJ2-7
TGTGCCAGCAGGCTGGACCCCGGAAACACTGAAGCTTTCTTT	CASRLDPGNTEAFF	NA	TRBV6-1	14	NA	TRBJ1-1
TGTGCCAGCAGCTTTCGGGGGCTTGCCTACGAGCAGTACTTC	CASSFRGLAYEQYF	NA	TRBV28	14	NA	TRBJ2-7
TGTGCCAGCAGCGCCCGGACAGGGGGCGAAGCGCAGGGTGGCTACACCTTC	CASSARTGGEAQGGYTF	TRBD1	TRBV9	17	once	TRBJ1-2
TGTGCCAGCAGTTTCGGAGCTAGCGGGTCCTACTACAATGAGCAGTTCTTC	CASSFGASGSYYNEQFF	TRBD2	TRBV27	17	NA	TRBJ2-1
TGTGCCAGCACTCCGAGCGGGACCTACGAGCAGTACTTC	CASTPSGTYEQYF	TRBD2	TRBV27	13	once	TRBJ2-7
TGTGCCAGCAGTGAACGGTTTAGCGGGAGGGCCGCCAATGAGCAGTTCTTC	CASSERFSGRAANEQFF	TRBD2	TRBV2	17	NA	TRBJ2-1
TGTGCCACCAGCAGAGGGACTGTAGCTTTCTTT	CATSRGTVAFF	NA	TRBV15	11	NA	TRBJ1-1
TGTGCCAGCATGCTGGAGGGTGCAGGGGAGCTGTTTTTT	CASMLEGAGELFF	NA	TRBV5-5	13	NA	TRBJ2-2